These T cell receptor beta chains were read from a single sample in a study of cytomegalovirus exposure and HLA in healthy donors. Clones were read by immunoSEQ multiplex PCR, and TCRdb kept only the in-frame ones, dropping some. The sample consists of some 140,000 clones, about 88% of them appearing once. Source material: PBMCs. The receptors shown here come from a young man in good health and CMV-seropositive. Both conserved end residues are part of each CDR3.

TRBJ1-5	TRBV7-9	CASSLGTHRNQPQHF
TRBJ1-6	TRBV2	CASSSPTGSYNSPLHF
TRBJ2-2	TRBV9	CASSVVSFTGELFF
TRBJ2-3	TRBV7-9	CASSFRTIPDTQYF
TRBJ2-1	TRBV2	CASRPIAGGSDEQFF
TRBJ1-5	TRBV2	CASSFDIGSQPQHF
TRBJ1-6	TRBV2	CARSRSGGGRGSPLHF
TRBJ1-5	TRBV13	CASSFGTGTQPQHF
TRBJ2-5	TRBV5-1	CASSLGGALKETQYF
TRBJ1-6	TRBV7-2	CASRTTGTLNSPLHF
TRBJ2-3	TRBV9	CASSRGSASGRGTDTQYF
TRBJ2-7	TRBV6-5	CASPGQPYEQYF
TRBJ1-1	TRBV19	CASTPGQGEGNTEAFF
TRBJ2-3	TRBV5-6	CASSPFPAGAYTDTQYF
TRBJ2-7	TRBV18	CASSPPTSGTRSYEQYF
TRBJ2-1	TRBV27	CASSPSDRSSYNEQFF
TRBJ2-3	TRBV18	CASSIGLAGTDTQYF
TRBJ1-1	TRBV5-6	CASSLGQGTNTEAFF
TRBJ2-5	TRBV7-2	CASSLAGGETQYF
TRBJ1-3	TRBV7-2	CASSPSPGTGLSGNTIYF
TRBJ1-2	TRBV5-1	CASSLGGFSDYTF
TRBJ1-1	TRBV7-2	CASSPGGNTEAFF
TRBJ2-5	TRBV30	CAWSVGLAGGGTQYF
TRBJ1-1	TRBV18	CASSQRRIEAFF
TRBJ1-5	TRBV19	CASSIDHRVKPQHF
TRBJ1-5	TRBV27	CASSLSSLGGPHQPQHF
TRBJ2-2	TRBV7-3	CASRSKTSKGTGELFF
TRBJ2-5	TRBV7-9	CASSLERVQETQYF
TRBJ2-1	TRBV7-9	CASSSTSGNYNEQFF
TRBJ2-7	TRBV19	CASSVGLAGTTYEQYF
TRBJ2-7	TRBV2	CASSVSDPAYEQYF
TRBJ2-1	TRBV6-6	CASSGQGIMDNEQFF
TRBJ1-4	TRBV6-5	CASSYQGGLNEKLFF
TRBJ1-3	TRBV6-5	CASSNGNTIYF
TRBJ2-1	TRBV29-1	CSVEGTANSYNEQFF
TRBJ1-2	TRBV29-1	CSVERGRGRTVSGATF
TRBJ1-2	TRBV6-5	CASSYSEASPLGYTF
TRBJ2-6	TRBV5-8	CASSPREAGANVLTF
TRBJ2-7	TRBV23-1	CASSQLDSSSYEQYF
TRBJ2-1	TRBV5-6	CASSRDGTSGGPGVNEQFF
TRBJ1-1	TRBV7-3	CASSRTEFSEAFF
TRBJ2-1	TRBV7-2	CASSWTSGADEQFF
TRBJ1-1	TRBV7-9	CASSLASYLNTEAFF
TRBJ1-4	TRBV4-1	CASSQHGTGNEKLFF
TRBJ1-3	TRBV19	CASSVSTVSGNTIYF
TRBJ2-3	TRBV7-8	CASSFPLRTSGGRSTDTQYF
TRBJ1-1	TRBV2	CASGEGGLEAFF
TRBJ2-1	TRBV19	CASSISGSGGTNEQFF
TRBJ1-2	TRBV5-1	CASKRESSHLGYTF
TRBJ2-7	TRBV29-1	CSVETVFNEQYF
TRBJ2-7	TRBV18	CASSLTRGEQYF